The entry that follows covers one T cell receptor beta chain sequence. Its target is not known. The record originates from a study of tumor and adjacent non-tumor tissue in lung cancer. The V end was cut by 3 bases, the J end by 4 bases, with 13 bases between. The CDR3 runs to 15 residues. Study-level findings and limits: Significantly higher TCR diversity was found in tumor than normal lung.

Three rounds of nested PCR, following a modified ARM-PCR protocol, produced the TCRbeta library. TCRdb re-analysed the multiplex PCR reads in MiXCR, keeping a single row per CDR3 protein. The profile shows 95,000 to 150,000 distinct CDR3 sequences, around three fifths of them singletons. No cell sorting was done before RNA was extracted from the tissue. Sequenced sample: lung tumor tissue. The chain employs TRBV12-3 or TRBV12-4 and TRBJ2-1; a weak D match, TRBD1 (5 bases). This receptor was taken from a man aged 30 to 39 with non-small cell lung cancer. The CDR3: CASSFERGQYNEQFF. DNA of the CDR3: TGTGCCAGCAGTTTTGAAAGGGGCCAGTACAATGAGCAGTTCTTC.